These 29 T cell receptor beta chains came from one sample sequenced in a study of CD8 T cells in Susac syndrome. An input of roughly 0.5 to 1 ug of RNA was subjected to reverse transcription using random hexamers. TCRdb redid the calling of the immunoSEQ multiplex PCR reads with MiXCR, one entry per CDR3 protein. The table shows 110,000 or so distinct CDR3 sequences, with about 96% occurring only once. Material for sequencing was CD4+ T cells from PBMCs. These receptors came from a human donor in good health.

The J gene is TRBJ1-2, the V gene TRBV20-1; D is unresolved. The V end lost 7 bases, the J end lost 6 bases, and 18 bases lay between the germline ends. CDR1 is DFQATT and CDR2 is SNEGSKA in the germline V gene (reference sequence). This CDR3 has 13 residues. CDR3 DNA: TGCAGTGGAGTAGTGGTCAACATGGATGGCTACACCTTC. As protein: CSGVVVNMDGYTF.

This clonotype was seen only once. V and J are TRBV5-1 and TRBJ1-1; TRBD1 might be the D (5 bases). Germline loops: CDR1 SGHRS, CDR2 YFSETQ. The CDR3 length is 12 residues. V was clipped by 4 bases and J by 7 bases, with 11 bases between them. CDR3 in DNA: TGCGCCAGCAGCAACCCGGGGGGTGAAGCTTTCTTT. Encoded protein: CASSNPGGEAFF.

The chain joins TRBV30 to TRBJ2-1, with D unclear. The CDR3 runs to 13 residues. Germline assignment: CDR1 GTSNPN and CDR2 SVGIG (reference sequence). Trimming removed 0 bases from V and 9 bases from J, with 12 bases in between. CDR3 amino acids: CAWSVQVPGEQFF. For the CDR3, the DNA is TGTGCCTGGAGTGTACAAGTGCCTGGTGAGCAGTTCTTC.

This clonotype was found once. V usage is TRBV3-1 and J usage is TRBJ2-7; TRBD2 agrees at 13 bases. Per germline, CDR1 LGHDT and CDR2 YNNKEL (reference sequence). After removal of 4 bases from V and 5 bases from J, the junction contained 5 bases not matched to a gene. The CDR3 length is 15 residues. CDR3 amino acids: CASSPRTSGSHEQYF. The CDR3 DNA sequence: TGTGCCAGCAGCCCCCGGACTAGCGGGAGTCACGAGCAGTACTTC.

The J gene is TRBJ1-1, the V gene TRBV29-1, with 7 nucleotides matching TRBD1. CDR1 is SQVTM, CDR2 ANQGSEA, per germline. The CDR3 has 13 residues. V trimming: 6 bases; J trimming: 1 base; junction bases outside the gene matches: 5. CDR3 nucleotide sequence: TGCAGCGTGAGACAGGGTACGAACACTGAAGCTTTCTTT. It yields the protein CSVRQGTNTEAFF.

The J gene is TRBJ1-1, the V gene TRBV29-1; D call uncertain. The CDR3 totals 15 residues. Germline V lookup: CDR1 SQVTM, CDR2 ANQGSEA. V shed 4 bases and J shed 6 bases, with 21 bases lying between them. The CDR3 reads CSVVDEARPPSEAFF. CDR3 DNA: TGCAGCGTTGTTGATGAGGCCCGTCCGCCTTCTGAAGCTTTCTTT. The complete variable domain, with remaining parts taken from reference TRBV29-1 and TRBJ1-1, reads SAVISQKPSRDICQRGTSLTIQCQVDSQVTMMFWYRQQPGQSLTLIATANQGSEATYESGFVIDKFPISRPNLTFSTLTVSNMSPEDSSIYLCSVVDEARPPSEAFFGQGTRLTVV.

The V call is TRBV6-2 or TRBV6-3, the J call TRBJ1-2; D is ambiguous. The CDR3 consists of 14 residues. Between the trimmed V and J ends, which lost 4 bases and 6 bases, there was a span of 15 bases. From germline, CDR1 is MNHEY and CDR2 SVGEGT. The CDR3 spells CASSSDGSLHGYTF. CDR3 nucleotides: TGTGCCAGCAGTTCCGACGGCTCCCTCCATGGCTACACCTTC.

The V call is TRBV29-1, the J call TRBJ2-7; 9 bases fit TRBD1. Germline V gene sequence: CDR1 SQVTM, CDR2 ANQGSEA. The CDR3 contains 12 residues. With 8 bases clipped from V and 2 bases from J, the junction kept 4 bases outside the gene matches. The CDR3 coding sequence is TGCAGCACCCGGACAGGGGCCTACGAGCAGTACTTC. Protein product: CSTRTGAYEQYF.

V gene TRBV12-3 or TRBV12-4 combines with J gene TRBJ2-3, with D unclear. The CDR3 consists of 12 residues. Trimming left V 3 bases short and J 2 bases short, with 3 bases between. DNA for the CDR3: TGTGCCAGCAGTTTTGCCACAGATACGCAGTATTTT. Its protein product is CASSFATDTQYF.

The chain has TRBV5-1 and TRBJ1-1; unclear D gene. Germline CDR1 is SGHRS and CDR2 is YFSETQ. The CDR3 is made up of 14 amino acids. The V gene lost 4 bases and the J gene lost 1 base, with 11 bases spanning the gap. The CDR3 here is CASSGRTGNTEAFF. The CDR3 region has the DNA TGCGCCAGCAGCGGGCGGACGGGGAACACTGAAGCTTTCTTT. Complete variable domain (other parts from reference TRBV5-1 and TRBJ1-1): KAGVTQTPRYLIKTRGQQVTLSCSPISGHRSVSWYQQTPGQGLQFLFEYFSETQRNKGNFPGRFSGRQFSNSRSEMNVSTLELGDSALYLCASSGRTGNTEAFFGQGTRLTVV.

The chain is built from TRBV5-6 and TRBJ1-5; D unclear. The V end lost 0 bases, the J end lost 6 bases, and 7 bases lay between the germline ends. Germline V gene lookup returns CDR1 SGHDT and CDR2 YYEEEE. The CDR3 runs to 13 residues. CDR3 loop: CASSLGRSQPQHF. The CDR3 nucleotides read TGTGCCAGCAGCTTGGGGCGGAGTCAGCCCCAGCATTTT.

CDR3 nucleotide sequence: TGTGCCAGCAGTGTTTCGGGGGGGTCCAATCAGCCCCAGCATTTT. This codes for CASSVSGGSNQPQHF. The J gene is TRBJ1-5, the V gene TRBV25-1, with a possible D match to TRBD1 (5 bases). With 4 bases removed from V and 3 bases from J, the gap between germline ends came to 13 bases. From germline, CDR1 is MGHDK and CDR2 SYGVNS. This CDR3 contains 15 residues.

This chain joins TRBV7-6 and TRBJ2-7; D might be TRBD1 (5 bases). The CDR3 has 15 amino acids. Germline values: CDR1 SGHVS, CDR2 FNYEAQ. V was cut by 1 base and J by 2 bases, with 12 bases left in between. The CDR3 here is CASSLGRLGAYEQYF. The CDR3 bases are TGTGCCAGCAGCTTAGGGCGCCTAGGGGCCTACGAGCAGTACTTC.

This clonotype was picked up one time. CDR3 in amino acids: CASSPDVYGYTF. CDR3 nucleotides: TGTGCCAGCTCGCCGGACGTCTATGGCTACACCTTC. This rearrangement joins TRBV18 to TRBJ1-2; D is ambiguous. From germline, CDR1 is KGHSH and CDR2 LQKENI. The CDR3 length is 12 residues. Between the trimmed V and J ends, which lost 6 bases and 4 bases, there was a span of 9 bases. Supplemented by reference TRBV18 and TRBJ1-2, the full variable domain reads NAGVMQNPRHLVRRRGQEARLRCSPMKGHSHVYWYRQLPEEGLKFMVYLQKENIIDESGMPKERFSAEFPKEGPSILRIQQVVRGDSAAYFCASSPDVYGYTFGSGTRLTVV.

The CDR3 DNA reads TGTGCCAGCAGTTCCGAGGTGGGCTACGAGCAGTACTTC. This translates into CASSSEVGYEQYF. The genes are TRBV27 and TRBJ2-7; D call uncertain. The CDR3 has 13 amino acids. Germline lookup yields CDR1 MNHEY and CDR2 SMNVEV (reference sequence). Trimming removed 4 bases from V and 3 bases from J, with 10 bases in between.

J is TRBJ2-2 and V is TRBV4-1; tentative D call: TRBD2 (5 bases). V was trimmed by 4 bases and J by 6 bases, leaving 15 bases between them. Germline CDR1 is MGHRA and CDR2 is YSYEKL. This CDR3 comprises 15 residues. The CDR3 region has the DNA TGCGCCAGCAGCCGGGCGGGTAATTACGCCGGGGAGCTGTTTTTT. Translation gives CASSRAGNYAGELFF.

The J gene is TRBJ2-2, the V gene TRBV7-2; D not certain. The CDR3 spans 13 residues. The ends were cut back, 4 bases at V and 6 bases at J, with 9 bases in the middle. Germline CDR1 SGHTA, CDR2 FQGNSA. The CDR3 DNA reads TGTGCCAGCAGCTACCAAGTCCCCGGGGAGCTGTTTTTT. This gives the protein CASSYQVPGELFF.

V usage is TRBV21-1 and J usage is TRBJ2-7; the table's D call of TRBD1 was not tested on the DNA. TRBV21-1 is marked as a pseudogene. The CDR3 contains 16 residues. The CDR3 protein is CASSKRAADNSYEQYF. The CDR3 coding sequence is TGTGCCAGCAGCAAAAGGGCAGCGGACAACTCCTACGAGCAGTACTTC.

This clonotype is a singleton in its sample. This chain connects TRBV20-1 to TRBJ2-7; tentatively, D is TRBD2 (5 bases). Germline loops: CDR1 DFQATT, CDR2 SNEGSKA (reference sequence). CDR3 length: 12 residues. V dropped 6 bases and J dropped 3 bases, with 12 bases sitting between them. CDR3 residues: CSATPGNYEQYF. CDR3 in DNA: TGCAGTGCCACCCCCGGGAACTACGAGCAGTACTTC.

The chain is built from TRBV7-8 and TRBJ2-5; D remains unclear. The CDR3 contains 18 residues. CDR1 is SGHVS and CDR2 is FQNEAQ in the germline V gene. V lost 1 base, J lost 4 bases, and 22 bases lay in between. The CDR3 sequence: CASSLVRFNRDPRETQYF. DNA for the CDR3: TGTGCCAGCAGCTTAGTTAGATTCAACCGAGACCCCAGAGAGACCCAGTACTTC.

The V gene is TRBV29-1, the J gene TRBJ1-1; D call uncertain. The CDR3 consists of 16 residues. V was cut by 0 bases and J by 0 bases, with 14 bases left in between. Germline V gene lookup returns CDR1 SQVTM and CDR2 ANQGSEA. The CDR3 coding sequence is TGCAGCGTTGAAGATCCCAGGATCCCGGTGAACACTGAAGCTTTCTTT. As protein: CSVEDPRIPVNTEAFF.

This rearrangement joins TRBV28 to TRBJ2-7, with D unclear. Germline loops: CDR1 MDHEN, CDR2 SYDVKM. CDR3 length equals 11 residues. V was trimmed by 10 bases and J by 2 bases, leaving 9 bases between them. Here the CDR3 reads CATLNPYEQYF. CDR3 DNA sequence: TGTGCCACCCTTAACCCCTACGAGCAGTACTTC.

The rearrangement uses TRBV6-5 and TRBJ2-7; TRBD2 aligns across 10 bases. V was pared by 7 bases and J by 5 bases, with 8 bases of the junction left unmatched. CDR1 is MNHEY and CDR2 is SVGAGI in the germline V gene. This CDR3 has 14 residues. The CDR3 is CASTALAGANEQYF. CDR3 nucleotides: TGTGCCAGCACCGCCCTAGCGGGAGCCAACGAGCAGTACTTC.

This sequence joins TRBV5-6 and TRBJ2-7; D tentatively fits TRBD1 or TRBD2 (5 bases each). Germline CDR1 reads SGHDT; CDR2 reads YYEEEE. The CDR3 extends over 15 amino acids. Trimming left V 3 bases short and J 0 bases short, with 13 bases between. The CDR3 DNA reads TGTGCCAGCAGCTCCGAGGGGTTGAGCTCCTACGAGCAGTACTTC. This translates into CASSSEGLSSYEQYF.

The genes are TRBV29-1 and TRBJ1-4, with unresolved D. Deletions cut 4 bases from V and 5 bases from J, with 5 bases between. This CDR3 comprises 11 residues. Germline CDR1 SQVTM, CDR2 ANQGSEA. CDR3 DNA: TGCAGCGTTGGGAAGAATGAAAAACTGTTTTTT. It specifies CSVGKNEKLFF.

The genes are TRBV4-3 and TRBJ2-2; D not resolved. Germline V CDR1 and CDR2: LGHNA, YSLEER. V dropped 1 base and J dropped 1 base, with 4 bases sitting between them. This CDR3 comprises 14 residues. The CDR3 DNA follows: TGCGCCAGCAGCCAAGGGATGAACACCGGGGAGCTGTTTTTT. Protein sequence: CASSQGMNTGELFF.

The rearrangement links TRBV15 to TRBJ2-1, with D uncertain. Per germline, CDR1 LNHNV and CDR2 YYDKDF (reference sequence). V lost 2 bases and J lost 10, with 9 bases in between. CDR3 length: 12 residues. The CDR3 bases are TGTGCCACCAGCAGACTCGATGCAGAGCAGTTCTTC. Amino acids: CATSRLDAEQFF.

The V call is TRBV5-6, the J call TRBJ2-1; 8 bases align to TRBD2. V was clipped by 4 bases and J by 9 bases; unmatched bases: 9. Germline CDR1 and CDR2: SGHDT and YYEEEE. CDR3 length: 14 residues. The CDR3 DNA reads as TGTGCCAGCAGCCCCCGCGGGGGGCTGGGTGAGCAGTTCTTC. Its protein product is CASSPRGGLGEQFF. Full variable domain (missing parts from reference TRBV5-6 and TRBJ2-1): DAGVTQSPTHLIKTRGQQVTLRCSPKSGHDTVSWYQQALGQGPQFIFQYYEEEERQRGNFPDRFSGHQFPNYSSELNVNALLLGDSALYLCASSPRGGLGEQFFGPGTRLTVL.

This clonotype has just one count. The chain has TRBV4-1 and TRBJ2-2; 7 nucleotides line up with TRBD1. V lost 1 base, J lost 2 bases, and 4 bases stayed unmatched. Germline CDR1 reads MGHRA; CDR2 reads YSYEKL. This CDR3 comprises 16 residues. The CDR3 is CASSQATGPNTGELFF. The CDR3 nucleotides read TGCGCCAGCAGCCAAGCGACAGGGCCAAACACCGGGGAGCTGTTTTTT.